The clone carrying this T cell receptor (beta chain) has ten or more counts. What it recognizes is unknown. The record originates from a study of neurological immune-mediated disorders. General study findings and limits: Multiple sclerosis patients had less TCR clonal expansion than even healthy controls, unlike HTLV-1-associated myelopathy.

The CDR3 sequence is 19 residues long. V gave up 2 bases and J gave up 2 bases; unmatched junction bases: 18. Per the germline V gene, CDR1 is DFQATT and CDR2 is SNEGSKA (reference sequence). TCRdb fed the 5' RACE reads into MiXCR, producing one record per CDR3 protein. The sample includes about 74,000 distinct CDR3 sequences, 4% to 6% of them seen just once. The chain employs TRBV20-1 and TRBJ2-1, with TRBD2 matching 7 bases. The sample taken for sequencing was PBMCs. This receptor was taken from a man aged 18-30 years with multiple sclerosis. The CDR3 sequence: CSARRGVGGTSQTYNEQFF. The CDR3 DNA reads TGCAGTGCTAGACGGGGGGTTGGCGGGACCTCCCAGACCTACAATGAGCAGTTCTTC.